The clone carrying this T cell receptor (beta chain) was detected only a few times. What it recognizes is unknown. This entry is derived from a study of T-cell memory formation after mild COVID-19. Across the whole study: Largely, TCR clusters stayed within a single donor. Study observations and caveats: Second-wave clones peaking on day 37 lacked confirmed SARS-CoV-2 specificity. A balance of CD4 and CD8 characterized clones contracting day 15 to 85, whereas later expanders leaned CD4+.

Germline loops: CDR1 SGHRS, CDR2 YFSETQ. Trimming left V 5 bases short and J 3 bases short, with 11 bases between. The CDR3 has 13 residues. TCRdb re-analysed the 5' RACE reads in MiXCR, keeping a single row per CDR3 protein. Counted here are 300,000 to 350,000 distinct CDR3 sequences, approximately 19% occurring once; the ten biggest clones make up around 20%. V and J are TRBV5-1 and TRBJ1-2, with D uncertain. This receptor was identified in a man in his late teens or twenties who had mild COVID-19 (a few samples of this study predate the infection). Cell type and time point are not known. The sequenced sample consisted of PBMCs or a T cell subset sorted from them (not recorded which). CDR3 sequence (DNA): TGCGCCAGCAGTTCAGCCTACTACTATGGCTACACCTTC. This gives the protein CASSSAYYYGYTF.